This TCR beta chain is from a study of identical twins. The CDR3 is made up of 18 amino acids. Germline V gene sequence: CDR1 SSHAT, CDR2 FNYEAQ (reference sequence). Study conclusions and caveats: Partly confounded zero-insertion analyses could result from invariant MAIT and iNKT cells.

As regards this clonotype: Its antigen is unknown. One end of the junction is discordant with germline, which a read error may explain.

One entry per CDR3 protein results from TCRdb running MiXCR on the 5' RACE reads. The sample has 400,000 to 550,000 distinct CDR3 sequences, over 11% seen once. The sample also formed part of further work on yellow fever vaccine responses in identical twins.

V gene TRBV7-7 combines with J gene TRBJ2-2, with 13 positions matching TRBD2. The sequence was obtained from a woman aged 18-30 years in good health. The sequenced sample consisted of CD4+ T cells sorted from blood. CDR3 DNA: TGTGCTAGCAGCTTAGCGGGGACTAGCGGGACCAACACCGGGGAGCTGTTTTTT. Its protein is CASSLAGTSGTNTGELFF.